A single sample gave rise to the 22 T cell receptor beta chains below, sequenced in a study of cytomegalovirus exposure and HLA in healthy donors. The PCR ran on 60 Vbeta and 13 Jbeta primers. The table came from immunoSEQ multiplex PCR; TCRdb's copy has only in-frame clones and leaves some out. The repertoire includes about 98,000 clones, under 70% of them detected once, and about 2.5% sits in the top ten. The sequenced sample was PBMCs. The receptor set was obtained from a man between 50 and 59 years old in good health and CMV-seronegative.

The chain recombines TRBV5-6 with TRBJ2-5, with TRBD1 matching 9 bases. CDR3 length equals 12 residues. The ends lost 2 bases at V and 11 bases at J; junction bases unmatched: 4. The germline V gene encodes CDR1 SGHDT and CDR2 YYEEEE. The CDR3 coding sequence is TGTGCCAGCAGCTTAGGGACAGGGCCTCAGTACTTC. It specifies CASSLGTGPQYF.

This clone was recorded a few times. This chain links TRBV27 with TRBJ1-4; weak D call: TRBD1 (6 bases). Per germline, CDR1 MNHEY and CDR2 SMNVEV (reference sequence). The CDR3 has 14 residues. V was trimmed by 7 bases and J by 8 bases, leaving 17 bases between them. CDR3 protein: CASKLQGRGEKLFF. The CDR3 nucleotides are TGTGCCAGCAAACTACAGGGAAGAGGAGAAAAACTGTTTTTT.

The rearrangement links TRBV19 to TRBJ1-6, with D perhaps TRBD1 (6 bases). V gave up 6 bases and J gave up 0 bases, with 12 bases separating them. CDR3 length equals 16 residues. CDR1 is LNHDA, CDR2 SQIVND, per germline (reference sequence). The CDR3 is CASRTDRSSYNSPLHF. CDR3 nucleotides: TGTGCCAGTAGAACGGACAGATCCTCCTATAATTCACCCCTCCACTTT.

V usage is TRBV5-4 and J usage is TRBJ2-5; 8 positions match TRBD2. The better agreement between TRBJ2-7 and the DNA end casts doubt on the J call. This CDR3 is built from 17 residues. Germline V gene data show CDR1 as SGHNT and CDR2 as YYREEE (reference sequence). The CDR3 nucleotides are TGTGCCAGCAGACGGGGAGTGCTACGGGGGGGTAGGGACGAGCAGTACTTC. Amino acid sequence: CASRRGVLRGGRDEQYF.

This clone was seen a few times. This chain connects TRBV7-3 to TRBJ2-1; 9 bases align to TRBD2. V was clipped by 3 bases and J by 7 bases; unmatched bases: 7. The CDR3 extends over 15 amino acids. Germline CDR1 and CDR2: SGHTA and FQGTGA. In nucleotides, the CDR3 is TGTGCCAGCAGCTTGGGGGGTAGCGGGAGTAATGAGCAGTTCTTC. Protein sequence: CASSLGGSGSNEQFF.

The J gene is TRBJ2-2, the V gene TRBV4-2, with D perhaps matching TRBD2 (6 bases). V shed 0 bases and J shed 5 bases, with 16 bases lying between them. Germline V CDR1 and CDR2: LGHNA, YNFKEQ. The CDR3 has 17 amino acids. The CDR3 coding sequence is TGTGCCAGCAGCCAAGAACCGACTGGCGGGACGACCGGGGAGCTGTTTTTT. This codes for CASSQEPTGGTTGELFF.

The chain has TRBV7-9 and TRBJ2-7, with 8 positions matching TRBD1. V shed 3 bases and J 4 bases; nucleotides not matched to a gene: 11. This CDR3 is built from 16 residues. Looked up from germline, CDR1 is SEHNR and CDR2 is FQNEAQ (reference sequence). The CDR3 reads CASSFPHAGTGYEQYF. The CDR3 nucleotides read TGTGCCAGCAGCTTCCCCCATGCCGGGACAGGTTACGAGCAGTACTTC.

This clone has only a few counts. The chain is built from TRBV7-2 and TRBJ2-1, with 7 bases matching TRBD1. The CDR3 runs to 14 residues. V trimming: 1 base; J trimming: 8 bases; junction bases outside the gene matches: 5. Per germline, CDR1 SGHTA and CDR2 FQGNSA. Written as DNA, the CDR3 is TGTGCCAGCAGCTTAGAAGGGGGCAATCATGAGCAGTTCTTC. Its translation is CASSLEGGNHEQFF.

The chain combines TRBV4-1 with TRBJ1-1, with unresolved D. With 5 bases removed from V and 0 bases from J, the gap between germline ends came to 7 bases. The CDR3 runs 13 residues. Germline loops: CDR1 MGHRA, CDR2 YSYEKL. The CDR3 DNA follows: TGCGCCAGCAGCGCGGGGATGAACACTGAAGCTTTCTTT. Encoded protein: CASSAGMNTEAFF.

In DNA form, the CDR3 reads TGTGCCAGCAGCATATTAACAGATACGCAGTATTTT. Amino acid sequence: CASSILTDTQYF. The chain uses TRBV5-5 and TRBJ2-3; D remains ambiguous. CDR3 size: 12 residues. Germline values: CDR1 SGHKS, CDR2 YYEKEE (reference sequence). Trimming left V 4 bases short and J 3 bases short, with 6 bases between.

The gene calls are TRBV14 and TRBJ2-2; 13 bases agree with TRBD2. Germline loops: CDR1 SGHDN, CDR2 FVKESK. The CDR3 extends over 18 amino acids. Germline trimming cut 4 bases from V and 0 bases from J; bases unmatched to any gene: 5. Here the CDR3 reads CASSLTSGRRPNTGELFF. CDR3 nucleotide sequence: TGTGCCAGCAGCCTGACTAGCGGGAGGCGTCCGAACACCGGGGAGCTGTTTTTT.

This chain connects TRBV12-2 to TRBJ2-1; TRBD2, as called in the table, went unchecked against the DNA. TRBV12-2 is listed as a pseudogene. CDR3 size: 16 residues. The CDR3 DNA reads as TGTGCAAGTCGCTTAGTGCCCTGTAGCTCCTACAATGAGCAGTTCTTC. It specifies CASRLVPCSSYNEQFF.

The CDR3 DNA follows: TGTGCCAGCAGCCCCCGTCGAGCTAGCGGGGGGCGATATACGCAGTATTTT. Its protein product is CASSPRRASGGRYTQYF. This sequence joins TRBV11-2 and TRBJ2-3; 11 positions agree with TRBD2. This CDR3 contains 17 residues. CDR1 and CDR2 from the germline V gene are SGHAT and FQNNGV. J was trimmed by 7 bases and V by 5 bases; bases with no gene match: 14. Combining the CDR3 with reference TRBV11-2 and TRBJ2-3 gives the whole variable domain EAGVAQSPRYKIIEKRQSVAFWCNPISGHATLYWYQQILGQGPKLLIQFQNNGVVDDSQLPKDRFSAERLKGVDSTLKIQPAKLEDSAVYLCASSPRRASGGRYTQYFGPGTRLTVL.

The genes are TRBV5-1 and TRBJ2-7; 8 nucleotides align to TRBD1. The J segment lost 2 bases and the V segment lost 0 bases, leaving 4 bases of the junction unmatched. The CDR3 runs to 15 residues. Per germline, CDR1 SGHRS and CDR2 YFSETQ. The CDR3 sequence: CASSLAGTGPYEQYF. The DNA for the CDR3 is TGCGCCAGCAGCTTGGCCGGGACAGGACCCTACGAGCAGTACTTC.

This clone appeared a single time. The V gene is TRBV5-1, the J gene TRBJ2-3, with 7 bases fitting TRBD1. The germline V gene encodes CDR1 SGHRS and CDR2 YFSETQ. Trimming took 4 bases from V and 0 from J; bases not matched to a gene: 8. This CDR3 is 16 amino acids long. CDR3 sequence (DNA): TGCGCCAGCAGCCGTTGGGACAGCACTAGCACAGATACGCAGTATTTT. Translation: CASSRWDSTSTDTQYF.

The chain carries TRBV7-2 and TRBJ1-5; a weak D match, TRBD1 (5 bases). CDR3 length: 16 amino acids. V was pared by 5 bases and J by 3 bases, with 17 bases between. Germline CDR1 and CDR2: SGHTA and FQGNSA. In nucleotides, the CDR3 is TGTGCCAGCAGCCGAGGGGACTATGAAACCAATCAGCCCCAGCATTTT. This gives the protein CASSRGDYETNQPQHF.

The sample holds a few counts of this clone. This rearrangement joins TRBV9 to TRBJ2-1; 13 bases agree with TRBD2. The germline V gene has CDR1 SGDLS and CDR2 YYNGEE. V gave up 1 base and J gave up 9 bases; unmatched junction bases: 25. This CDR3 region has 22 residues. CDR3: CASSVTGSRVNLGLAGEAEQFF. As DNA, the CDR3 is TGTGCCAGCAGCGTAACTGGGTCCAGGGTGAACTTAGGACTAGCGGGAGAAGCTGAGCAGTTCTTC.

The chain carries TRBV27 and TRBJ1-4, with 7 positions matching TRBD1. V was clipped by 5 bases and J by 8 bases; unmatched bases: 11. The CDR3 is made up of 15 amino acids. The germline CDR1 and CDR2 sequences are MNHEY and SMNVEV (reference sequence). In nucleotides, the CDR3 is TGTGCCAGCAGTACGTGGGACAGAGGTGGGGAAAAACTGTTTTTT. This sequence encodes CASSTWDRGGEKLFF.

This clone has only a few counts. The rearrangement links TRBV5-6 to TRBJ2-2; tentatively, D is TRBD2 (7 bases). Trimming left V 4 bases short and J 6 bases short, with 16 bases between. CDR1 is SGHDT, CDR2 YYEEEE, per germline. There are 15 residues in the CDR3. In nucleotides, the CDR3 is TGTGCCAGCAGCGGGTTGGGGGGGGCCGCCGGGGAGCTGTTTTTT. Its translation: CASSGLGGAAGELFF.

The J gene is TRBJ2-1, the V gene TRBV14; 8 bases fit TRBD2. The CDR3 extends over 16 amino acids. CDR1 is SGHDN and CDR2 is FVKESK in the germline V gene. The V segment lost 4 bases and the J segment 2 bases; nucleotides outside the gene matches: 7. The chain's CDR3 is CASSRLPSGPYNEQFF. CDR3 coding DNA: TGTGCCAGCAGCCGCCTTCCTAGCGGGCCCTACAATGAGCAGTTCTTC.

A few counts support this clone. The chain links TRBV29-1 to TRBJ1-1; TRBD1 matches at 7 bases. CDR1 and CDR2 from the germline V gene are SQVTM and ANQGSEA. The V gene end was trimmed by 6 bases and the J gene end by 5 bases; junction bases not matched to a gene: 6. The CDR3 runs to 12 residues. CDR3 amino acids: CSVKTGVTEAFF. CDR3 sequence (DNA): TGCAGCGTCAAAACAGGGGTTACTGAAGCTTTCTTT.

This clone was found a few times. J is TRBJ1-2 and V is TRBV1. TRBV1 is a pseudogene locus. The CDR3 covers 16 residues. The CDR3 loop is CTSSLKEGRGVYGYTF. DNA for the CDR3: TGCACCAGCAGCCTAAAGGAGGGACGGGGGGTCTATGGCTACACCTTC.